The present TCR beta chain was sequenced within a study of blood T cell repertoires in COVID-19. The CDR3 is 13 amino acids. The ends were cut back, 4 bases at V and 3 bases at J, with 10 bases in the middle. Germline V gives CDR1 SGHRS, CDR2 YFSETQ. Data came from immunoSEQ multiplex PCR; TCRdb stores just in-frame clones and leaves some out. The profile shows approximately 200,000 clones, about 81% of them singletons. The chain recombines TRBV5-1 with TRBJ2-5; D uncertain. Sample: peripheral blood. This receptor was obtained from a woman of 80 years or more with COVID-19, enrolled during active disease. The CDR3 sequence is CASSSRVEETQYF. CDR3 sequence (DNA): TGCGCCAGCAGCAGCCGGGTCGAAGAGACCCAGTACTTC.